Listed below are T cell receptor beta chains from one sample, sequenced in a study of T cell responses to AZD1222 COVID-19 vaccine. Clones were read by immunoSEQ multiplex PCR, and TCRdb kept only the in-frame ones, dropping some. The data show approximately 80,000 clones, about 91% seen once. This material consisted of peripheral blood, taken 28 days after the second AZD1222 dose. These receptors were collected from an adult who received the AZD1222 COVID-19 vaccine. CDR3s include the opening cysteine and the closing phenylalanine or tryptophan. A D gene is named only where the DNA matches it firmly. Clone size is stated in some rows and not others, as once, few, many or a class when expanded.

clone_size: once
v_call: TRBV12-3/TRBV12-4
d_call: -
j_call: TRBJ1-6
cdr3_nt: TGTGCCAGCACTACCTTAGGTTCACCCCTCCACTTT
cdr3_aa: CASTTLGSPLHF

clone_size: -
v_call: TRBV7-2
d_call: -
j_call: TRBJ2-7
cdr3_nt: TGTGCCAGCAGCTTAGAGGGGGAGAGCTCCTACGAGCAGTACTTC
cdr3_aa: CASSLEGESSYEQYF

clone_size: -
v_call: TRBV5-6
d_call: -
j_call: TRBJ1-5
cdr3_nt: TGTGCCAGCAGCTTGGGGGGTAGCAATCAGCCCCAGCATTTT
cdr3_aa: CASSLGGSNQPQHF

clone_size: -
v_call: TRBV6-5
d_call: -
j_call: TRBJ1-1
cdr3_nt: TGTGCCAGCAGTTCCCCCGGGTCCAAGGGGGCTGAAGCTTTCTTT
cdr3_aa: CASSSPGSKGAEAFF

clone_size: -
v_call: TRBV5-6
d_call: -
j_call: TRBJ1-1
cdr3_nt: TGTGCCAGCAGCCATAGATCAAGGCGGGGCACTGAAGCTTTCTTT
cdr3_aa: CASSHRSRRGTEAFF

clone_size: -
v_call: TRBV18
d_call: TRBD1
j_call: TRBJ2-7
cdr3_nt: TGTGCCAGCTCACCTACAGGGGACGAGCAGTACTTC
cdr3_aa: CASSPTGDEQYF

clone_size: -
v_call: TRBV3-1/TRBV3-2
d_call: TRBD1
j_call: TRBJ2-2
cdr3_nt: TGTGCCAGCAGCCAATGGGACAGACTTACCGGGGAGCTGTTTTTT
cdr3_aa: CASSQWDRLTGELFF

clone_size: -
v_call: TRBV7-6
d_call: TRBD1
j_call: TRBJ2-3
cdr3_nt: TGTGCCAGCAGCTTTGGCGTAGGACAGGGGGCATCGGCCACTCTCACGAATACGCAGTATTTT
cdr3_aa: CASSFGVGQGASATLTNTQYF

clone_size: -
v_call: TRBV28
d_call: -
j_call: TRBJ2-3
cdr3_nt: TGTGCCAGCAGTCGGGTGAGCATGGATACGCAGTATTTT
cdr3_aa: CASSRVSMDTQYF

clone_size: -
v_call: TRBV3-1/TRBV3-2
d_call: TRBD2
j_call: TRBJ2-3
cdr3_nt: TGTGCCAGCAGCCGTAGCGGGAGCACAGATACGCAGTATTTT
cdr3_aa: CASSRSGSTDTQYF

clone_size: -
v_call: TRBV28
d_call: TRBD2
j_call: TRBJ2-3
cdr3_nt: TGTGCCAGCAGTCCGGGACTAGCGGGAGGGCCGTTGTCGAATACGCAGTATTTT
cdr3_aa: CASSPGLAGGPLSNTQYF

clone_size: -
v_call: TRBV11-2
d_call: -
j_call: TRBJ2-7
cdr3_nt: TGTGCCAGCAGCTTTGACATAGGAGGCGAGCAGTACTTC
cdr3_aa: CASSFDIGGEQYF

clone_size: few
v_call: TRBV10-3
d_call: TRBD1
j_call: TRBJ2-1
cdr3_nt: TGTGCCATCAAGGACAGGGTCGTCTACAATGAGCAGTTCTTC
cdr3_aa: CAIKDRVVYNEQFF

clone_size: once
v_call: TRBV6-2/TRBV6-3
d_call: -
j_call: TRBJ1-4
cdr3_nt: TGTGCCAGCAGTTACTCGGTGGGGTCATCCGGAAAAGAGGCAAAACTGTTTTTT
cdr3_aa: CASSYSVGSSGKEAKLFF

clone_size: -
v_call: TRBV5-1
d_call: TRBD2
j_call: TRBJ2-1
cdr3_nt: TGCGCCAGCAGCTTGGGCGGGAGAACGGATAATGAGCAGTTCTTC
cdr3_aa: CASSLGGRTDNEQFF

clone_size: -
v_call: TRBV6-5
d_call: -
j_call: TRBJ1-4
cdr3_nt: TGTGCCAGCAGTTGGAGGTCTAATGAAAAACTGTTTTTT
cdr3_aa: CASSWRSNEKLFF

clone_size: once
v_call: TRBV7-6
d_call: -
j_call: TRBJ2-7
cdr3_nt: TGTGCCAGCAGCCCCAGATGGGCGAGGCCCTACGAGCAGTACTTC
cdr3_aa: CASSPRWARPYEQYF

clone_size: -
v_call: TRBV18
d_call: -
j_call: TRBJ1-2
cdr3_nt: TGTGCCAGCTCACCGCTTGGCTACACCTTC
cdr3_aa: CASSPLGYTF

clone_size: -
v_call: TRBV7-6
d_call: TRBD2
j_call: TRBJ2-7
cdr3_nt: TGTGCCAGCAGCTGGGGAGCGACTAGCGGGAGAACGTACGAGCAGTACTTC
cdr3_aa: CASSWGATSGRTYEQYF

clone_size: -
v_call: TRBV9
d_call: -
j_call: TRBJ2-3
cdr3_nt: TGTGCCAGCAGCGTAGTGGGAACCTACACAGATACGCAGTATTTT
cdr3_aa: CASSVVGTYTDTQYF

clone_size: -
v_call: TRBV9
d_call: -
j_call: TRBJ2-3
cdr3_nt: TGTGCCAGCAGCGTAGCCGGAGGAGGACAAGATACGCAGTATTTT
cdr3_aa: CASSVAGGGQDTQYF

clone_size: -
v_call: TRBV4-1
d_call: TRBD1
j_call: TRBJ2-5
cdr3_nt: TGCGCCAGCAACCCCCGCCCAGGGGGCGCGGAGACCCAGTACTTC
cdr3_aa: CASNPRPGGAETQYF

clone_size: -
v_call: TRBV21-1
d_call: -
j_call: TRBJ1-1
cdr3_nt: TGTGCCAGCAGCAATAAACCGGTAGGTAGGGGGCGATCCATGGGCACTGAAGCTTTCTTT
cdr3_aa: CASSNKPVGRGRSMGTEAFF

clone_size: -
v_call: TRBV18
d_call: TRBD1
j_call: TRBJ1-1
cdr3_nt: TGTGCCAGCTCACCGGTGGGACAGGGTAGGGTGAACACTGAAGCTTTCTTT
cdr3_aa: CASSPVGQGRVNTEAFF

clone_size: -
v_call: TRBV4-2
d_call: TRBD1
j_call: TRBJ2-5
cdr3_nt: TGTGCCAGCAGCCAAGCGGGACAGATCCGCCAAGAGACCCAGTACTTC
cdr3_aa: CASSQAGQIRQETQYF

clone_size: -
v_call: TRBV19
d_call: TRBD1
j_call: TRBJ1-5
cdr3_nt: TGTGCCAGTAGTACCGGGACAGGCAAAGGACAGCCCCAGCATTTT
cdr3_aa: CASSTGTGKGQPQHF

clone_size: once
v_call: TRBV5-1
d_call: TRBD1
j_call: TRBJ2-2
cdr3_nt: TGCGCCAGCAGCTTGCCCCCCCCAGGGGGACATACCGGGGAGCTGTTTTTT
cdr3_aa: CASSLPPPGGHTGELFF

clone_size: -
v_call: TRBV27
d_call: -
j_call: TRBJ2-7
cdr3_nt: TGTGCCAGCAGACTGACCGGAGGAGACGAGCAGTACTTC
cdr3_aa: CASRLTGGDEQYF

clone_size: -
v_call: TRBV2
d_call: -
j_call: TRBJ1-5
cdr3_nt: TGTGCCAGCATCAGGGACAGCAATCAGCCCCAGCATTTT
cdr3_aa: CASIRDSNQPQHF

clone_size: -
v_call: TRBV19
d_call: -
j_call: TRBJ1-6
cdr3_nt: TGTGCCAGTAGACCCGGGACGGCCTATAATTCACCCCTCCACTTT
cdr3_aa: CASRPGTAYNSPLHF

clone_size: -
v_call: TRBV2
d_call: -
j_call: TRBJ2-2
cdr3_nt: TGTGCCAGCAGTGGACCCTGGGGCGGCACCGGGGAGCTGTTTTTT
cdr3_aa: CASSGPWGGTGELFF

clone_size: -
v_call: TRBV24-1
d_call: TRBD1
j_call: TRBJ2-1
cdr3_nt: TGTGCCACCAGTGACGTTGACAGGGCCGATGAGCAGTTCTTC
cdr3_aa: CATSDVDRADEQFF

clone_size: -
v_call: TRBV20-1
d_call: -
j_call: TRBJ1-5
cdr3_nt: TGCAGTGCTAGTCGCCAGGGAAGCAATCAGCCCCAGCATTTT
cdr3_aa: CSASRQGSNQPQHF

clone_size: -
v_call: TRBV6-5
d_call: TRBD1
j_call: TRBJ1-4
cdr3_nt: TGTGCCAGCAGGCAGGGGGAGGCAACTAATGAAAAACTGTTTTTT
cdr3_aa: CASRQGEATNEKLFF

clone_size: -
v_call: TRBV5-1
d_call: TRBD1
j_call: TRBJ1-5
cdr3_nt: TGCGCCACCGGGACAGCGTTTAATTTTAGCAATCAGCCCCAGCATTTT
cdr3_aa: CATGTAFNFSNQPQHF

clone_size: -
v_call: TRBV4-1
d_call: -
j_call: TRBJ2-7
cdr3_nt: TGCGCCAGCAGCCAAGGGGCGGACTACGAGCAGTACTTC
cdr3_aa: CASSQGADYEQYF

clone_size: -
v_call: TRBV7-9
d_call: -
j_call: TRBJ2-2
cdr3_nt: TGTGCCATCCCGGGACGGCAGAACACCGGGGAGCTGTTTTTT
cdr3_aa: CAIPGRQNTGELFF

clone_size: -
v_call: TRBV4-3
d_call: -
j_call: TRBJ2-7
cdr3_nt: TGCGCCAGCAGCCTTTCCCTCCAGGATCCCTACGAGCAGTACTTC
cdr3_aa: CASSLSLQDPYEQYF

clone_size: -
v_call: TRBV28
d_call: -
j_call: TRBJ1-2
cdr3_nt: TGTGCCAGCACCAACTACCGGGATGGCTACACCTTC
cdr3_aa: CASTNYRDGYTF

clone_size: once
v_call: TRBV13
d_call: TRBD1
j_call: TRBJ1-5
cdr3_nt: TGTGCCAGCAGTTCCCGAGGCGGTGGCAGGGGGACCGATCAGCCCCAGCATTTT
cdr3_aa: CASSSRGGGRGTDQPQHF

clone_size: -
v_call: TRBV6-6
d_call: -
j_call: TRBJ1-5
cdr3_nt: TGTGCCATCCGACAGGATAGCAATCAGCCCCAGCATTTT
cdr3_aa: CAIRQDSNQPQHF

clone_size: -
v_call: TRBV28
d_call: -
j_call: TRBJ2-7
cdr3_nt: TGTGCCAGCACCCGGTTACGTCGGGATCCGGGAAGGGGCTACGAGCAGTACTTC
cdr3_aa: CASTRLRRDPGRGYEQYF

clone_size: -
v_call: TRBV7-3
d_call: -
j_call: TRBJ1-2
cdr3_nt: TGTGCCAGCAGCTTTTGGCCCCCCCGTGTGGACTATGGCTACACCTTC
cdr3_aa: CASSFWPPRVDYGYTF

clone_size: -
v_call: TRBV19
d_call: TRBD2
j_call: TRBJ2-7
cdr3_nt: TGTGCCAGTAGTATAAGCGGGAGAGACTCCTACGAGCAGTACTTC
cdr3_aa: CASSISGRDSYEQYF

clone_size: -
v_call: TRBV18
d_call: -
j_call: TRBJ1-3
cdr3_nt: TGTGCCAGCTCACCCGACCCCTCAGGCTCTGGAAACACCATATATTTT
cdr3_aa: CASSPDPSGSGNTIYF